Reported below is one T cell receptor (beta chain). The antigen it binds to is not known. Base qualities are not provided; no much larger clone lies one nucleotide away. Reading from cysteine to phenylalanine, the CDR3 counts 14 amino acids. Here the CDR3 DNA is all that survives: 42 bases in frame from base 1. Trimming costs V 3 bases and J 3 bases, and their ends lie 10 bases apart. In the germline V gene (reference sequence), CDR1 corresponds to SGHKS and CDR2 to YYEKEE. The sample originates from a study of T cell changes during pregnancy in multiple sclerosis (dated by TCRdb to about 2019). Regarding the research as a whole: In women with multiple sclerosis, the researchers looked at how the T cell repertoire shifted as pregnancy progressed.

Libraries were made using the immunoSEQ multiplex PCR assay. TCRdb took over this immuneACCESS table, retaining in-frame rearrangements with V and J assigned. Such tables are incomplete; in checked studies, under half of the missing clones stem from an unresolved V gene, and the remainder is unexplained. In this sample the table shows tens of thousands of clones, 89% of which occur a single time. 1% to 1.5% of the sample comes from the top ten. This sequence uses TRBV5-5 and TRBJ2-1, and perhaps TRBD2 as D gene, on 5 matching bases. The specimen was CD4+ T cells from peripheral blood mononuclear cells, collected in the first trimester of pregnancy. This clonotype was sampled from a female donor with multiple sclerosis, enrolled in a pregnancy study. Here the CDR3 is given as CASSSLVIYNEQFF. The DNA sequence follows: TGTGCCAGCAGCTCACTAGTAATCTACAATGAGCAGTTCTTC.